These 16 T cell receptor beta chains came from one sample sequenced in a study of blood T cell repertoires in COVID-19. The assay was immunoSEQ multiplex PCR, and TCRdb's table has in-frame clones only and misses some. The profile shows approximately 200,000 clones, 80% to 90% of them singletons. The sample consisted of PBMCs or T cells enriched from blood (not recorded which). All receptors come from a man younger than 35 with acute COVID-19.

The chain carries TRBV7-3 and TRBJ1-1; a weak D match, TRBD1 (6 bases). This CDR3 region has 14 residues. The V and J ends lost 2 bases and 3 bases respectively, with 10 bases between them. Germline CDR1 SGHTA, CDR2 FQGTGA. CDR3 protein: CASSLGGEYTEAFF. CDR3 DNA: TGTGCCAGCAGCTTAGGGGGCGAATACACTGAAGCTTTCTTT.

In regard to this clone: An end of the junction differs from the germline gene, which may be a read error. The chain carries TRBV10-2 and TRBJ2-1; 9 nucleotides line up with TRBD2. The CDR3 contains 15 residues. CDR1 is WSHSY, CDR2 SAAADI, per germline. Here the CDR3 DNA reads TGCGCCAGCAGTGATAGCGGGAGTGTCGAGGGTGAGCAGATCTTC. Its protein is CASSDSGSVEGEQIF.

This chain links TRBV9 with TRBJ2-1, with 9 bases that match TRBD2. CDR3 length equals 17 residues. Trimming removed 4 bases from V and 7 bases from J; junction bases left unmatched: 15. The germline V gene encodes CDR1 SGDLS and CDR2 YYNGEE. CDR3 region: CASSYLRRTSEGNEQFF. The CDR3 region has the DNA TGTGCCAGCAGCTACCTCAGGAGGACTAGCGAGGGTAATGAGCAGTTCTTC.

V and J are TRBV5-1 and TRBJ2-3; 8 nucleotides align to TRBD1. J lost 2 bases, V lost 0 bases, and 11 bases had no gene match. The CDR3 has 18 amino acids. The germline gives CDR1 SGHRS, CDR2 YFSETQ. In DNA form, the CDR3 reads TGCGCCAGCAGCTTGGCTTTACTGACAGGGGCCTTCACAGATACGCAGTATTTT. Translating gives CASSLALLTGAFTDTQYF.

The chain employs TRBV27 and TRBJ2-2; D is undetermined. Germline V lookup: CDR1 MNHEY, CDR2 SMNVEV (reference sequence). Trimming pared 6 bases from V and 6 bases from J, leaving 11 bases between. The CDR3 has 13 amino acids. The CDR3 DNA reads as TGTGCCAGCAGAACCCGGTTACCCGGGGAGCTGTTTTTT. It is translated as CASRTRLPGELFF.

This clone showed up just once. The CDR3 DNA sequence: TGTGCCAGCAGTTCATTCGCCGACAGTGATCCTCTTTATGGCTACACCTTC. This codes for CASSSFADSDPLYGYTF. The V and J genes are TRBV27 and TRBJ1-2, with a possible D match to TRBD1 (5 bases). The V end lost 4 bases, the J end lost 5 bases, and 23 bases lay between the germline ends. Germline CDR1 MNHEY, CDR2 SMNVEV (reference sequence). The length of the CDR3 is 17 residues.

The rearrangement uses TRBV7-3 and TRBJ2-1, with TRBD1 matching 7 bases. The CDR3 is made up of 15 amino acids. Per germline, CDR1 SGHTA and CDR2 FQGTGA. V shed 2 bases, J shed 6 bases, and the junction held 7 bases outside the gene matches. The CDR3 sequence is CASSLGQGEFNEQFF. CDR3 DNA sequence: TGTGCCAGCAGCTTAGGCCAGGGGGAGTTCAATGAGCAGTTCTTC.

J is TRBJ1-4 and V is TRBV4-2; TRBD1 matches at 9 bases. The CDR3 covers 16 residues. V shed 3 bases and J 7 bases; nucleotides not matched to a gene: 9. The germline V gene has CDR1 LGHNA and CDR2 YNFKEQ. In nucleotides, the CDR3 is TGTGCCAGCAGCCAGGACACCGGGACAGGGAGTGAAAAACTGTTTTTT. Translation gives CASSQDTGTGSEKLFF.

The chain joins TRBV27 to TRBJ1-4; D might be TRBD1 (5 bases). V was trimmed by 6 bases and J by 0 bases, leaving 23 bases between them. The CDR3 is made up of 19 amino acids. Germline V gives CDR1 MNHEY, CDR2 SMNVEV (reference sequence). This chain's CDR3 is CASRPIWAGTSSTNEKLFF. The CDR3 coding sequence is TGTGCCAGCAGGCCCATCTGGGCGGGGACCAGTTCAACTAATGAAAAACTGTTTTTT.

In the case of this clone: Different DNA sequences within this sample yield the same CDR3. This sequence joins TRBV11-3 and TRBJ2-7, with 10 nucleotides matching TRBD2. The V segment lost 3 bases and the J segment 1 base; nucleotides outside the gene matches: 0. The CDR3 extends over 14 amino acids. Germline values: CDR1 SGHNT, CDR2 YENEEA. The CDR3 here is CASSLTSGSYEQYF. The CDR3 nucleotides read TGTGCCAGCAGCTTGACTAGCGGGTCCTACGAGCAGTACTTC.

The rearrangement links TRBV27 to TRBJ2-1; 9 bases agree with TRBD2. The germline gives CDR1 MNHEY, CDR2 SMNVEV (reference sequence). CDR3 length equals 17 residues. V trimming: 7 bases; J trimming: 5 bases; junction bases outside the gene matches: 15. CDR3 in DNA: TGTGCCAGCAAAATTCGTCTTGGGGCTAGCGGGAACAATGAGCAGTTCTTC. Residues: CASKIRLGASGNNEQFF.

V gene TRBV19 combines with J gene TRBJ2-6; 10 nucleotides align to TRBD1. The CDR3 totals 16 residues. Germline trimming cut 7 bases from V and 1 base from J; bases unmatched to any gene: 4. Germline V gene lookup returns CDR1 LNHDA and CDR2 SQIVND (reference sequence). CDR3 protein: CASIRTGGSGANVLTF. The DNA for the CDR3 is TGTGCCAGTATCCGGACAGGGGGATCTGGGGCCAACGTCCTGACTTTC. The variable domain in full, with the rest retrieved from reference TRBV19 and TRBJ2-6, is DGGITQSPKYLFRKEGQNVTLSCEQNLNHDAMYWYRQDPGQGLRLIYYSQIVNDFQKGDIAEGYSVSREKKESFPLTVTSAQKNPTAFYLCASIRTGGSGANVLTFGAGSRLTVL.

V usage is TRBV6-2 or TRBV6-3 and J usage is TRBJ2-7; 8 nucleotides match TRBD2. The CDR3 has 14 residues. Germline V gene lookup returns CDR1 MNHEY and CDR2 SVGEGT. V dropped 6 bases and J dropped 4; count of bases not matched to a gene: 8. CDR3 nucleotides: TGTGCCAGCAGCTTCCTCGGGACTAGTTACGAGCAGTACTTC. This encodes CASSFLGTSYEQYF.

The gene calls are TRBV7-9 and TRBJ2-1; TRBD2 matches at 8 bases. This CDR3 has 15 amino acids. Germline loops: CDR1 SEHNR, CDR2 FQNEAQ (reference sequence). J gave up 5 bases and V 5 bases, and 8 bases lay outside the gene matches. DNA for the CDR3: TGTGCCAGCAGCCCCCGCGGGACTAGTGACAATGAGCAGTTCTTC. It encodes CASSPRGTSDNEQFF.

V usage is TRBV9 and J usage is TRBJ2-1; 9 positions agree with TRBD1. CDR3 length equals 14 residues. The germline CDR1 and CDR2 sequences are SGDLS and YYNGEE. J lost 8 bases, V lost 3 bases, and 6 bases had no gene match. Written as DNA, the CDR3 is TGTGCCAGCAGCGGGGGGACAGGGTGGGATGAGCAGTTCTTC. It codes for CASSGGTGWDEQFF.

The chain couples TRBV4-1 to TRBJ2-1; 7 positions agree with TRBD2. Trimming cost V 5 bases and J 0 bases; bases outside gene matches: 7. This CDR3 spans 16 amino acids. The germline V gene encodes CDR1 MGHRA and CDR2 YSYEKL. In nucleotides, the CDR3 is TGCGCCAGCAGCATGGATATAGCGGGCTCCTACAATGAGCAGTTCTTC. Amino acid sequence: CASSMDIAGSYNEQFF.